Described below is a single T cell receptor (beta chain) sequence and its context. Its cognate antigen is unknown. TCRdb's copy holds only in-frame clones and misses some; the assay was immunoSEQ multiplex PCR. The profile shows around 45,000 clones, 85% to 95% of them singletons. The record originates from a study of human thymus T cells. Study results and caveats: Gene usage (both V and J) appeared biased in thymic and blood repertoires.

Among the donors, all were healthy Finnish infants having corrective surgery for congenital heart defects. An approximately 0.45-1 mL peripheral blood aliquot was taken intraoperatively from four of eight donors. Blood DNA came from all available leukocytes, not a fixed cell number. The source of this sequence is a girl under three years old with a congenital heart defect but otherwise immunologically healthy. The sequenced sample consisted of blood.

CDR3: CASSPRTVMNTEAFF. The CDR3 nucleotides read TGTGCCAGCAGTCCCCGGACGGTGATGAACACTGAAGCTTTCTTT. The rearrangement links TRBV7-6 to TRBJ1-1; no firm D call. V dropped 6 bases and J dropped 0 bases, with 14 bases sitting between them. The CDR3 has 15 residues. Germline CDR1 is SGHVS and CDR2 is FNYEAQ.